This is a list of T cell receptor beta chains from one sample in a study of response to subunit inactivated influenza vaccine. TCRdb reprocessed the RT-PCR reads via MiXCR and lists one record per CDR3 protein. The data contain about 700,000 distinct CDR3 sequences, approximately 15% of them singletons. The sequencing used PBMCs from blood, collected 14 to 15 days before vaccination. The origin of the receptors is a man aged 45 to 65 who received an inactivated influenza vaccine. The CDR3 runs from the conserved cysteine through the conserved F or W. A D gene is named only where the DNA matches it firmly. Clone sizes are given selectively: once, few, many, or a class where the clone is expanded.

CATSDPVRGKDTQYF,TGTGCCACCAGTGACCCGGTACGGGGAAAAGATACGCAGTATTTT,.,TRBV24-1,.,TRBJ2-3
CSAIKTGGSNQPQHF,TGCAGTGCCATAAAAACCGGGGGATCCAATCAGCCCCAGCATTTT,.,TRBV20-1,few,TRBJ1-5
CASSPLGGTLSTDTQYF,TGTGCCAGCAGCCCACTCGGAGGGACATTAAGCACAGATACGCAGTATTTT,.,TRBV9,few,TRBJ2-3
CASSWQGQDYGYTF,TGCGCCAGCAGCTGGCAGGGACAGGACTATGGCTACACCTTC,TRBD1,TRBV5-1,many,TRBJ1-2
CASSWNAGGRVNTEAFF,TGCGCCAGCAGCTGGAACGCTGGGGGCAGGGTGAACACTGAAGCTTTCTTT,.,TRBV5-1,few,TRBJ1-1
CASSRGTRLNEQFF,TGTGCCAGTAGTAGGGGGACACGTCTAAATGAGCAGTTCTTC,.,TRBV19,.,TRBJ2-1
CASSQERPSLGGELFF,TGTGCCAGCAGCCAAGAAAGGCCCAGTTTGGGCGGGGAGCTGTTTTTT,.,TRBV14,few,TRBJ2-2
CASSSRQGTKTQYF,TGTGCCAGCAGCTCCCGACAGGGTACTAAAACCCAGTACTTC,TRBD1,TRBV4-2,.,TRBJ2-5
CASNEDPNQPQHF,TGTGCCAGTAACGAGGACCCCAATCAGCCCCAGCATTTT,.,TRBV7-9,.,TRBJ1-5
CASSQVMVGYGYTF,TGTGCCAGCAGCCAAGTAATGGTAGGGTATGGCTACACCTTC,.,TRBV4-2,few,TRBJ1-2
CASSVMRGNTEAFF,TGTGCCAGCAGCGTCATGAGGGGGAACACTGAAGCTTTCTTT,.,TRBV9,.,TRBJ1-1
CASSWVRGAGNEQFF,TGCGCCAGCAGCTGGGTTAGGGGTGCGGGGAATGAGCAGTTCTTC,.,TRBV5-1,.,TRBJ2-1
CASSTGTGGRGYTF,TGTGCCAGCAGTACCGGGACAGGGGGCCGAGGCTACACCTTC,TRBD1,TRBV2,few,TRBJ1-2
CASRKKRYEQYF,TGTGCCAGCAGAAAGAAGCGGTACGAGCAGTACTTC,.,TRBV12-3/TRBV12-4,.,TRBJ2-7
CASSAPGTGSSYNEQFF,TGTGCCAGCAGTGCCCCTGGGACAGGCAGCTCCTACAATGAGCAGTTCTTC,TRBD1,TRBV6-1,.,TRBJ2-1
CASSVSARVETQYF,TGTGCCAGCAGCGTTTCAGCGCGGGTGGAGACCCAGTACTTC,.,TRBV9,.,TRBJ2-5